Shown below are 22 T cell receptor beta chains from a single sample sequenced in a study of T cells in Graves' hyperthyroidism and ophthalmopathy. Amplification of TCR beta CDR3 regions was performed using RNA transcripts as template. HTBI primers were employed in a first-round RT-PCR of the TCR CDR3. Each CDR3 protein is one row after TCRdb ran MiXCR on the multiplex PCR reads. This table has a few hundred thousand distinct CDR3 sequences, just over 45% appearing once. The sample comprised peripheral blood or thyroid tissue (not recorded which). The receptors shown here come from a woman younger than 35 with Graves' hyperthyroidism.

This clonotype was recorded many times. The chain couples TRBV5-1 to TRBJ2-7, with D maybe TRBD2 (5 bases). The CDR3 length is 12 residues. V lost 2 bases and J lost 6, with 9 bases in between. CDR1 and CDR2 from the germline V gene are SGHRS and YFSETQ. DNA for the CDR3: TGCGCCAGCAGCTTTCCGGGGAGCGAGCAGTACTTC. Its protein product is CASSFPGSEQYF. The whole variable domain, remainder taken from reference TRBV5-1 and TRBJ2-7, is KAGVTQTPRYLIKTRGQQVTLSCSPISGHRSVSWYQQTPGQGLQFLFEYFSETQRNKGNFPGRFSGRQFSNSRSEMNVSTLELGDSALYLCASSFPGSEQYFGPGTRLTVT.

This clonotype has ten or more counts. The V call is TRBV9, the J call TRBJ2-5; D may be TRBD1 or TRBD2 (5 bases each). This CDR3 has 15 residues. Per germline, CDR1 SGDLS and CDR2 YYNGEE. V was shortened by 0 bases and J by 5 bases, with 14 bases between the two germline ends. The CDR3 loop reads CASSVVGGVKETQYF. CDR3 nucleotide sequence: TGTGCCAGCAGCGTAGTTGGGGGAGTAAAGGAGACCCAGTACTTC.

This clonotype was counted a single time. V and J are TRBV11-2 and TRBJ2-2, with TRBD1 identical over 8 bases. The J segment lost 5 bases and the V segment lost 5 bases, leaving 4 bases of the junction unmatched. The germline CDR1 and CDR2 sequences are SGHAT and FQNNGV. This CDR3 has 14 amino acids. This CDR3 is CASSHGQGTGELFF. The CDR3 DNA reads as TGTGCCAGCAGCCACGGACAGGGAACCGGGGAGCTGTTTTTT. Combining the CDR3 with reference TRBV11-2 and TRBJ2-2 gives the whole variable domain EAGVAQSPRYKIIEKRQSVAFWCNPISGHATLYWYQQILGQGPKLLIQFQNNGVVDDSQLPKDRFSAERLKGVDSTLKIQPAKLEDSAVYLCASSHGQGTGELFFGEGSRLTVL.

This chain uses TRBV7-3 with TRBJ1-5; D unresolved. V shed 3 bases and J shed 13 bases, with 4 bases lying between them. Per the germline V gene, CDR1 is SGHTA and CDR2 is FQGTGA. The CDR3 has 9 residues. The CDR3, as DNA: TGTGCCAGCAGCTTGGGACAGCATTTT. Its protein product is CASSLGQHF.

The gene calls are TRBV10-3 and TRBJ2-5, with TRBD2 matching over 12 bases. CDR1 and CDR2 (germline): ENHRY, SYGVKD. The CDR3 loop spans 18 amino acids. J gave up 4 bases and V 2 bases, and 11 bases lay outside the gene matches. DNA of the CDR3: TGTGCCATCAGTGAGGAGATCCAGACTAGCGGGAGTTTAGAGACCCAGTACTTC. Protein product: CAISEEIQTSGSLETQYF.

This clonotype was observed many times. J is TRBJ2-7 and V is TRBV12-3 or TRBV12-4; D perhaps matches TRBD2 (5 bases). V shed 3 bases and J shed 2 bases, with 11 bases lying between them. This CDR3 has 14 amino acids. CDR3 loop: CASSFSGDTYEQYF. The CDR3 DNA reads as TGTGCCAGCAGTTTCAGCGGCGACACCTACGAGCAGTACTTC.

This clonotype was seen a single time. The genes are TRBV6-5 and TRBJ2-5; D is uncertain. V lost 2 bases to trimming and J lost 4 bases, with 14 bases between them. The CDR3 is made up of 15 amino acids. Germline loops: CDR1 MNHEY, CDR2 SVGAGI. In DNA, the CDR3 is TGTGCCAGCAGTTACACGGTTGGGTCAGGAGAGACCCAGTACTTC. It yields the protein CASSYTVGSGETQYF.

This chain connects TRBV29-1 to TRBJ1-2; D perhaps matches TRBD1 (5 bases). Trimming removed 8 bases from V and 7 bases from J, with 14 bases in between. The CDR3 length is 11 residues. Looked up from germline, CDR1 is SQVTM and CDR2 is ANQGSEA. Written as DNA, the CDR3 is TGCAGCTTAGAAAGGGGAAGTGGCTACACCTTC. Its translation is CSLERGSGYTF. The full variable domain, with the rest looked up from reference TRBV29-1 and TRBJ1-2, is SAVISQKPSRDICQRGTSLTIQCQVDSQVTMMFWYRQQPGQSLTLIATANQGSEATYESGFVIDKFPISRPNLTFSTLTVSNMSPEDSSIYLCSLERGSGYTFGSGTRLTVV.

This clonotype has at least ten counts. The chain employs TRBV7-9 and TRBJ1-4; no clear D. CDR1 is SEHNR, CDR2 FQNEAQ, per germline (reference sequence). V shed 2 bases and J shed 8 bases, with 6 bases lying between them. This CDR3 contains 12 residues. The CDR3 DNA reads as TGTGCCAGCAGCTTATCGGAAGAAAAACTGTTTTTT. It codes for CASSLSEEKLFF. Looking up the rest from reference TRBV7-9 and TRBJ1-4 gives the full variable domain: DTGVSQNPRHKITKRGQNVTFRCDPISEHNRLYWYRQTLGQGPEFLTYFQNEAQLEKSRLLSDRFSAERPKGSFSTLEIQRTEQGDSAMYLCASSLSEEKLFFGSGTQLSVL.

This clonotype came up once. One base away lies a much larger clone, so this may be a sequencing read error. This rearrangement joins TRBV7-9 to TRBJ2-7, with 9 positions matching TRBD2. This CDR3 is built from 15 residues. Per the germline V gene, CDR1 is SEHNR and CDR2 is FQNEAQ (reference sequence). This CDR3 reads CAGSLVGLAGTGQYF. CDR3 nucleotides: TGTGCCGGCAGCTTAGTCGGTCTAGCGGGAACCGGGCAGTACTTC.

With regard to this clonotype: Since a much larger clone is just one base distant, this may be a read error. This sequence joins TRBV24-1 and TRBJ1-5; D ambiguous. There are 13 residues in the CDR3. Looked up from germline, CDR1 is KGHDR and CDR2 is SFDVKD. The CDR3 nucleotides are TGTGCCATCAGTGAAATAAACGGTCAGCCCCAGCATTTT. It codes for CAISEINGQPQHF.

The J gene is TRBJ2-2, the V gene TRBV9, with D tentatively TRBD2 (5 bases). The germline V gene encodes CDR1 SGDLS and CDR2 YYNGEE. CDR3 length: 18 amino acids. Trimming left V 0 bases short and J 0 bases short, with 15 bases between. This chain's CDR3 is CASSVATGEGSNTGELFF. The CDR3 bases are TGTGCCAGCAGCGTAGCTACTGGTGAGGGATCGAACACCGGGGAGCTGTTTTTT.

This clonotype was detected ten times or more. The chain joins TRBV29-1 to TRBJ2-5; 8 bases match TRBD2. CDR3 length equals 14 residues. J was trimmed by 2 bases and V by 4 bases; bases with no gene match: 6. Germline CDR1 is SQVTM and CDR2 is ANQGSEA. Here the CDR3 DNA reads TGCAGCGTTGGCGGGGTAGCGGGACAAGAGACCCAGTACTTC. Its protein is CSVGGVAGQETQYF.

The CDR3 loop is CASSLDSGRGNEQFF. The CDR3 DNA reads TGTGCCAGCAGCTTAGATAGCGGGAGGGGCAATGAGCAGTTCTTC. The gene calls are TRBV7-2 and TRBJ2-1; 11 bases agree with TRBD2. The CDR3 is made up of 15 amino acids. CDR1 and CDR2 (germline): SGHTA, FQGNSA. V dropped 1 base and J dropped 6; count of bases not matched to a gene: 2.

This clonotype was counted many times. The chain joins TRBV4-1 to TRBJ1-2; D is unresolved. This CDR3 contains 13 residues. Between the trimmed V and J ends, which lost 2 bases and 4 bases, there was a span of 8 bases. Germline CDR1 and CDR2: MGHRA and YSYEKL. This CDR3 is CASSQLGPYGYTF. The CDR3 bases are TGCGCCAGCAGCCAACTAGGACCCTATGGCTACACCTTC.

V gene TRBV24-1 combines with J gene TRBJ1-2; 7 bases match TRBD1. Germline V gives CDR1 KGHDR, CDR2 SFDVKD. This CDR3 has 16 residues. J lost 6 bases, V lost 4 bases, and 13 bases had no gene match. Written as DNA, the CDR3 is TGTGCCACCAGTGACCTGACAGGGTTTGGGGACAATGGCTACACCTTC. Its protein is CATSDLTGFGDNGYTF.

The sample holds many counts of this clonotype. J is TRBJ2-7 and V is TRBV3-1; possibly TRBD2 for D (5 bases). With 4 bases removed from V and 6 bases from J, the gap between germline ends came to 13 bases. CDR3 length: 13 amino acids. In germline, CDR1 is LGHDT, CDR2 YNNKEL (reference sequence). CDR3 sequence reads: CASSRSLAPEQYF. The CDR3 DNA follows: TGTGCCAGCAGCCGAAGCTTAGCGCCCGAGCAGTACTTC.

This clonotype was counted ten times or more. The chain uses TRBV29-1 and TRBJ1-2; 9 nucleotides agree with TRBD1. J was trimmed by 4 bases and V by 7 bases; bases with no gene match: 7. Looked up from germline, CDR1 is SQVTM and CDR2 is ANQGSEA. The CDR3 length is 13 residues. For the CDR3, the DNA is TGCAGCGCCGACCCGGACAGGGGCTATGGCTACACCTTC. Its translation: CSADPDRGYGYTF.

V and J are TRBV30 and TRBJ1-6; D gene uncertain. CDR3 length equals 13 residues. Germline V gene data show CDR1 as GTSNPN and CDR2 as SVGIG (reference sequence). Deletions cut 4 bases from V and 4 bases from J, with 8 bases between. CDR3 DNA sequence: TGTGCCTGGACGCCTTTTTATAATTCACCCCTCCACTTT. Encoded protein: CAWTPFYNSPLHF.

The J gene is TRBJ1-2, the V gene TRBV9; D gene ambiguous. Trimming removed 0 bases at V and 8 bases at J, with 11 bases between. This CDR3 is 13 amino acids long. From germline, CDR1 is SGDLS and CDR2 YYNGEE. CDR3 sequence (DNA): TGTGCCAGCAGCGTAGGGGCGGGAGGAGGCTACACCTTC. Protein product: CASSVGAGGGYTF. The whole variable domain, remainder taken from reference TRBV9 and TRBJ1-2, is DSGVTQTPKHLITATGQRVTLRCSPRSGDLSVYWYQQSLDQGLQFLIQYYNGEERAKGNILERFSAQQFPDLHSELNLSSLELGDSALYFCASSVGAGGGYTFGSGTRLTVV.

The CDR3 sequence is CAISVGRAYGYTF. Written as DNA, the CDR3 is TGTGCCATCAGTGTCGGCAGGGCCTATGGCTACACCTTC. J is TRBJ1-2 and V is TRBV10-3; the D gene is possibly TRBD1 (5 bases). This CDR3 is built from 13 residues. Trimming took off 4 bases at V and 4 bases at J, with 10 bases between the two ends. CDR1 and CDR2 (germline): ENHRY, SYGVKD.

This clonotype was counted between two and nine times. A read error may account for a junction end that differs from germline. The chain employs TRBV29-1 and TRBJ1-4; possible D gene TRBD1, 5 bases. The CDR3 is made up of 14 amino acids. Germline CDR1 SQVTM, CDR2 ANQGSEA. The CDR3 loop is CAWSQGESNEKLFF. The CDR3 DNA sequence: TGTGCCTGGAGCCAGGGAGAGTCTAATGAAAAACTGTTTTTT.